The following is a T cell receptor beta chain sequence with its context. From unsorted bulk tissue weighing about 20-32 mg, DNA and RNA were co-extracted. The data were obtained in a study of tumor-infiltrating lymphocytes in primary liver carcinoma. The researchers produced TCR beta cDNA from around 0.5 ug total RNA with a constant-region primer. Slightly modified ARM-PCR, run as three nested multiplex PCR rounds, produced the TCR beta libraries. A C-beta reverse primer was combined with TRBV1-TRBV30 forward primers in the first two PCR rounds, and each round had approximately 10 cycles. One entry per CDR3 protein, called by TCRdb with MiXCR from the multiplex PCR reads. The repertoire has approximately 110,000 distinct CDR3 sequences, 55% to 75% of them found once; the top ten carry about 8%. The CDR3 is made up of 14 amino acids. CDR1 and CDR2 from the germline V gene are SGHTA and FQGNSA. V was cut by 5 bases and J by 1 base, with 11 bases left in between.

The genes are TRBV7-2 and TRBJ1-2; D might be TRBD1 (5 bases). This TCR was sampled from a woman aged 60 to 75 with primary liver carcinoma and hepatitis B virus infection. The sample comprised liver tumor tissue from sampling region 3. The sample's subset: tumor region T3, left-lateral pole. The CDR3 spells CASSPWTHNYGYTF. CDR3 bases: TGTGCCAGCAGCCCCTGGACACATAACTATGGCTACACCTTC.